A selection of T cell receptor beta chains follows, all from one sample in a study of blood T cell repertoires in COVID-19. Libraries were prepared by immunoSEQ multiplex PCR; TCRdb keeps only in-frame clonotypes and omits some of them. The sample has around 300,000 clones, roughly 90% seen once; the top ten hold over 8.5%. The source material was PBMCs or T cells enriched from blood (not recorded which). These receptors were collected from a woman aged 25 to 45 who had recovered from COVID-19. Both conserved end residues are part of each CDR3. D genes are given only for firm matches.

16 | TRBJ2-2 | TRBD1 | TRBV18 | TGTGCCAGCTCACCGGACAGGGTAGTGAACACCGGGGAGCTGTTTTTT | CASSPDRVVNTGELFF
12 | TRBJ2-1 | NA | TRBV24-1 | TGTGCCACCAGTGATCCCGACAGCGAGCAGTTCTTC | CATSDPDSEQFF
16 | TRBJ2-3 | NA | TRBV7-9 | TGTGCCAGCAGCCTGGGACTTGCGAAGCACTCAGATACGCAGTATTTT | CASSLGLAKHSDTQYF
11 | TRBJ1-2 | NA | TRBV10-3 | TGTGCCATCAGTGGGGAGGTCGGCTACACCTTC | CAISGEVGYTF
16 | TRBJ2-5 | TRBD2 | TRBV6-5 | TGTGCCAGCAGTAACTCGGGACTAGCGGGAAGAGAGACCCAGTACTTC | CASSNSGLAGRETQYF
20 | TRBJ2-1 | TRBD2 | TRBV6-2/TRBV6-3 | TGTGCCAGCAGTCTTATACCGGGACTAGCGGGAGGCTTATCCTACAATGAGCAGTTCTTC | CASSLIPGLAGGLSYNEQFF
14 | TRBJ2-1 | TRBD2 | TRBV10-3 | TGTGCCATCAACGAGCTAGCGGGCAACAATGAGCAGTTCTTC | CAINELAGNNEQFF
13 | TRBJ2-7 | TRBD2 | TRBV2 | TGTGCCAGCTCATCCGGGGGGGCCTACGAGCAGTACTTC | CASSSGGAYEQYF
13 | TRBJ2-7 | TRBD1 | TRBV6-5 | TGTGCCAGCACTGGGACAGCGTCCCACGAGCAGTACTTC | CASTGTASHEQYF
14 | TRBJ1-1 | NA | TRBV7-9 | TGTGCCAGCAGCTTCGCGGGAAGCTTCACTGAAGCTTTCTTT | CASSFAGSFTEAFF
14 | TRBJ1-2 | TRBD1 | TRBV19 | TGTGCCAGTAGTCGGCCGGACAGGGTCAATGGCTACACCTTC | CASSRPDRVNGYTF
14 | TRBJ1-2 | NA | TRBV19 | TGTGCCAGTAGTATTCGCCGGGTTAACTATGGCTACACCTTC | CASSIRRVNYGYTF